Listed below are T cell receptor beta chains from one sample, sequenced in a study of CD8 T cells in Susac syndrome. TCRdb passed the immunoSEQ multiplex PCR reads through MiXCR, listing each CDR3 protein once. The sample holds around 200,000 distinct CDR3 sequences, nearly 97% seen once. Specimen: CD4+ T cells from PBMCs. The receptor set was obtained from a human donor with multiple sclerosis. Each CDR3 is given with its conserved first and last residue.

cdr3_aa: CATSRDTGANTGELFF
v_call: TRBV15
j_call: TRBJ2-2

cdr3_aa: CSAAPGAPYGYTF
v_call: TRBV20-1
j_call: TRBJ1-2

cdr3_aa: CAVRDSGDTEAFF
v_call: TRBV30
j_call: TRBJ1-1

cdr3_aa: CASKIPGQGALRAFF
v_call: TRBV6-2/TRBV6-3
j_call: TRBJ1-1

cdr3_aa: CASSLRPDSTDTQYF
v_call: TRBV7-2
j_call: TRBJ2-3

cdr3_aa: CSAPMGRAGGGYTF
v_call: TRBV20-1
j_call: TRBJ1-2

cdr3_aa: CSANRQATDTQYF
v_call: TRBV20-1
j_call: TRBJ2-3

cdr3_aa: CASSVVAGDYEQYF
v_call: TRBV9
j_call: TRBJ2-7

cdr3_aa: CASSLAREGGYTF
v_call: TRBV7-9
j_call: TRBJ1-2

cdr3_aa: CSAGPTSGFSYEQYF
v_call: TRBV20-1
j_call: TRBJ2-7

cdr3_aa: CSVTIGGGDYNEQFF
v_call: TRBV29-1
j_call: TRBJ2-1

cdr3_aa: CASSPPPGQGLNTEAFF
v_call: TRBV3-1
j_call: TRBJ1-1

cdr3_aa: CAWSVRRTSGGQDTQYF
v_call: TRBV30
j_call: TRBJ2-3

cdr3_aa: CASTTGLSYGYTF
v_call: TRBV7-9
j_call: TRBJ1-2

cdr3_aa: CASSPLAKGPLHF
v_call: TRBV14
j_call: TRBJ1-6

cdr3_aa: CAWKWGANYGYTF
v_call: TRBV30
j_call: TRBJ1-2

cdr3_aa: CASSFNRGPLHF
v_call: TRBV12-3/TRBV12-4
j_call: TRBJ1-6

cdr3_aa: CASSLVHVGAFF
v_call: TRBV7-9
j_call: TRBJ1-1

cdr3_aa: CASSGWTGDEQYF
v_call: TRBV7-2
j_call: TRBJ2-7

cdr3_aa: CASSGPEQYF
v_call: TRBV23-1
j_call: TRBJ2-7

cdr3_aa: CASSSSLDSYNQPQHF
v_call: TRBV28
j_call: TRBJ1-5

cdr3_aa: CASRELSTEAFF
v_call: TRBV28
j_call: TRBJ1-1

cdr3_aa: CASSLFDDGAGELFF
v_call: TRBV27
j_call: TRBJ2-2

cdr3_aa: CSASLRGGGEQYF
v_call: TRBV20-1
j_call: TRBJ2-7

cdr3_aa: CASSEGTVKRVYF
v_call: TRBV6-1
j_call: TRBJ2-3

cdr3_aa: CSARAHDVKNIQYF
v_call: TRBV20-1
j_call: TRBJ2-4

cdr3_aa: CASSFTGGVYEQYF
v_call: TRBV7-2
j_call: TRBJ2-7

cdr3_aa: CSALGLGNEQFF
v_call: TRBV20-1
j_call: TRBJ2-1

cdr3_aa: CASSDLGRGLQETQYF
v_call: TRBV5-4
j_call: TRBJ2-5

cdr3_aa: CASSLGRDRENGYTF
v_call: TRBV7-8
j_call: TRBJ1-2

cdr3_aa: CASSLPGNQETQYF
v_call: TRBV11-2
j_call: TRBJ2-5

cdr3_aa: CASSYQDRSYGYTF
v_call: TRBV7-2
j_call: TRBJ1-2

cdr3_aa: CASSLGGAKNIQYF
v_call: TRBV7-2
j_call: TRBJ2-4

cdr3_aa: CASSRHQETQYF
v_call: TRBV7-9
j_call: TRBJ2-5

cdr3_aa: CASSLPRQAVNSPLHF
v_call: TRBV28
j_call: TRBJ1-6

cdr3_aa: CASSLYGTQGYTF
v_call: TRBV5-6
j_call: TRBJ1-2

cdr3_aa: CASSFTSGTEGYTF
v_call: TRBV5-1
j_call: TRBJ1-2

cdr3_aa: CASTTGTGISGANVLTF
v_call: TRBV19
j_call: TRBJ2-6

cdr3_aa: CASSYTTSGDTQYF
v_call: TRBV3-1
j_call: TRBJ2-3

cdr3_aa: CASSPGQGDNSPLHF
v_call: TRBV7-9
j_call: TRBJ1-6